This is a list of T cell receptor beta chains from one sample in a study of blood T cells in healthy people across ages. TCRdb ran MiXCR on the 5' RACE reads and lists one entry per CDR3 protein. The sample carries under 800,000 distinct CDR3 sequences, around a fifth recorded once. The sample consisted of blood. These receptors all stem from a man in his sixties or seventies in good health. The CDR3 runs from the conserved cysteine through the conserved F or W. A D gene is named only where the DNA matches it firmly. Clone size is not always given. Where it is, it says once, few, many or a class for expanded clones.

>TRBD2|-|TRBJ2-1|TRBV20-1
CSARGTSGSYNEQFF
TGCAGTGCTAGAGGGACTAGCGGTAGTTACAATGAGCAGTTCTTC
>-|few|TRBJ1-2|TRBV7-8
CASSLASGALNYGYTF
TGTGCCAGCAGCTTAGCCTCCGGGGCCCTTAACTATGGCTACACTTTC
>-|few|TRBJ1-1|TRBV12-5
CASGQGLQAFF
TGTGCTAGTGGTCAGGGCCTTCAAGCTTTCTTT
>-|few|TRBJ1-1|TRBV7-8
CASSLVAGLNTEAFF
TGTGCCAGCAGCTTAGTTGCAGGGCTGAACACTGAAGCTTTCTTT
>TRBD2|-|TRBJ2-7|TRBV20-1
CSAPGTSGGPTEQYF
TGCAGTGCTCCCGGGACTAGCGGAGGCCCTACCGAGCAGTACTTC
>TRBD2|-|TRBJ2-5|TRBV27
CASSLGREGRETQYF
TGTGCCAGCAGTTTAGGGCGGGAGGGCCGAGAGACCCAGTACTTC
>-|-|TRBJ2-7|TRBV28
CASRGPLGGYEQYF
TGTGCCAGCAGGGGCCCCCTCGGGGGTTACGAGCAGTACTTC
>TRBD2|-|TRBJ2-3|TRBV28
CASSLSGTTSTDTQYF
TGTGCCAGCAGTTTGTCCGGGACTACAAGCACAGATACGCAGTATTTT
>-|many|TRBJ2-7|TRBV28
CASSYSEGHEQYF
TGTGCCAGCAGCTACTCCGAGGGGCACGAGCAGTACTTC
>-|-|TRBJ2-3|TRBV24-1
CATSDFSGEDTQYF
TGTGCCACCAGTGATTTCTCAGGGGAGGATACGCAGTATTTT
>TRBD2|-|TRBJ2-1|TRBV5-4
CASSTRLAGNFEQFF
TGTGCCAGCAGCACCCGACTAGCGGGAAATTTTGAGCAGTTCTTC
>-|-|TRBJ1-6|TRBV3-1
CASSQEWKISPLHF
TGTGCCAGCAGCCAAGAATGGAAGATCTCACCCCTCCACTTT
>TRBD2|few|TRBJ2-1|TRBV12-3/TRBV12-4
CASSAGLAGVLMHNEQFF
TGTGCCAGCAGCGCCGGACTAGCGGGAGTCTTGATGCACAATGAGCAGTTCTTC
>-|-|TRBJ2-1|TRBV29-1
CSVADSYYNEQFF
TGCAGCGTTGCGGACTCTTACTACAATGAGCAGTTCTTC
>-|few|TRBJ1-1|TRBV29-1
CSARAVNTEAFF
TGCAGCGCCCGGGCGGTGAACACTGAAGCTTTCTTT
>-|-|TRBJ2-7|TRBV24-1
CATSQGGFGEQYF
TGTGCCACGTCTCAAGGAGGGTTTGGCGAGCAGTACTTC
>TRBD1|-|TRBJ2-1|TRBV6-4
CASSEYEGATPEFF
TGTGCCAGCAGCGAGTACGAGGGGGCGACCCCAGAGTTCTTC
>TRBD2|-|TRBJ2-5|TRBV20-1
CSAIGRAGGYQETQYF
TGCAGTGCTATCGGTAGGGCGGGAGGTTACCAAGAGACCCAGTACTTC
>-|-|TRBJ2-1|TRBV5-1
CASSGGSSSYNEQFF
TGCGCCAGCAGCGGAGGATCAAGCTCCTACAATGAGCAGTTCTTC
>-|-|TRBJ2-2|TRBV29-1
CSTKGGSDTGELFF
TGCAGCACCAAGGGGGGGAGTGACACCGGGGAGCTGTTTTTT
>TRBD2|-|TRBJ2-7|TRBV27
CASSSSGLVPYEQYF
TGTGCCAGCAGTTCCTCCGGACTAGTACCCTACGAGCAGTACTTC
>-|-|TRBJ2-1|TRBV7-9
CASRGSGAYNEQFF
TGTGCCAGCAGGGGGAGTGGAGCCTACAATGAGCAGTTCTTC
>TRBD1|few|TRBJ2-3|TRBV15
CATSRTGDGDTQYF
TGTGCCACCAGCAGAACAGGGGATGGAGATACGCAGTATTTT
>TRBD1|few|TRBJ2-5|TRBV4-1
CTSSQKDRDQETQYF
TGCACCAGCAGCCAAAAGGACAGGGACCAAGAGACCCAGTACTTC
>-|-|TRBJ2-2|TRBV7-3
CASSLRGAGRGAGELFF
TGTGCCAGCAGCTTACGAGGAGCGGGAAGGGGGGCCGGGGAGCTGTTTTTT
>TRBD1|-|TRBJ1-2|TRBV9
CASSLTGYVSGYTF
TGTGCCAGCAGCCTGACAGGGTACGTCTCTGGCTACACCTTC
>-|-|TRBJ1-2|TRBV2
CASSGTPYGYTF
TGTGCCAGCAGTGGGACACCCTATGGCTACACCTTC
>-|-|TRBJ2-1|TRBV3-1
CAAQGNSYNEQFF
TGTGCGGCCCAGGGAAATTCCTACAATGAGCAGTTCTTC
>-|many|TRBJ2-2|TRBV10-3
CAISATSTANTGELFF
TGTGCCATCAGCGCCACTAGCACCGCGAACACCGGGGAGCTGTTTTTT
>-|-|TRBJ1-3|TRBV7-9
CHVGAGNTIYF
TGTCATGTCGGGGCTGGAAACACCATATATTTT
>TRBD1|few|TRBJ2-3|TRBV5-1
CASETGGGTDTQYF
TGCGCCAGCGAGACAGGGGGGGGCACAGATACGCAGTATTTT
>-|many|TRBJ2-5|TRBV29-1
CSVLEAQYF
TGCAGCGTCCTGGAGGCCCAGTACTTC
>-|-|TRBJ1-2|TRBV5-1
CASSLNQGRREGYTF
TGCGCCAGCAGCTTGAATCAGGGACGGAGGGAAGGCTACACCTTC
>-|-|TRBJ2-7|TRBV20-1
CSARWRRGYDEQYF
TGCAGTGCTAGATGGCGGAGGGGATACGACGAGCAGTACTTC
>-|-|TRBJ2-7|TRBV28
CASTLFRGSSYEQYF
TGTGCCAGCACCCTTTTCCGGGGGAGCTCCTACGAGCAGTACTTC
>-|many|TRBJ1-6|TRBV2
CASQRRLNSPLHF
TGTGCCAGCCAAAGACGGCTGAATTCACCCCTCCACTTT
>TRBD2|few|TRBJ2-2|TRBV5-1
CASSLLGTSGTGELFF
TGCGCCAGCAGCTTGTTAGGGACTAGCGGCACCGGGGAGCTGTTTTTT
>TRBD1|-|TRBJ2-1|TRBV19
CASSIGQGLGEQFF
TGTGCCAGTAGTATCGGACAGGGATTAGGTGAGCAGTTCTTC
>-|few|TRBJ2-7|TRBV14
CASSQTYYEQYF
TGTGCCAGCAGCCAAACTTACTACGAGCAGTACTTC
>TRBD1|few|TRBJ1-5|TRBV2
CASSRDRDNQPQHF
TGTGCCAGCAGTAGGGACAGGGACAATCAGCCCCAGCATTTT
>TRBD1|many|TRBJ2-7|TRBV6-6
CASAEDRGPYEQYF
TGTGCCTCAGCAGAGGACAGGGGGCCCTACGAGCAGTACTTC
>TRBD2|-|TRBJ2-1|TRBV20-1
CSGKREADNEQFF
TGCAGTGGGAAGCGGGAGGCCGACAATGAGCAGTTCTTC
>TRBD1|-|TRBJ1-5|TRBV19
CASSIDFNRGRNQPQHF
TGTGCCAGTAGTATAGACTTTAACAGGGGGAGGAATCAGCCCCAGCATTTT
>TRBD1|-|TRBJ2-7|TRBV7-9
CASSLEGTGLSEQYF
TGTGCCAGCAGCTTAGAAGGGACAGGGTTATCCGAGCAGTACTTC
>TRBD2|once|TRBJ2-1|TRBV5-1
CASSSGLAGDENEQFF
TGCGCCAGCAGCTCGGGACTAGCGGGAGATGAGAATGAGCAGTTCTTC
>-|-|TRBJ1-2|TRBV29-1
CSGKGTDGYTF
TGCAGCGGCAAGGGGACGGATGGCTACACCTTC
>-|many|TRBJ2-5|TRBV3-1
CASSPGPAVTKGTQYF
TGTGCCAGCAGCCCAGGACCAGCGGTAACTAAGGGGACCCAGTACTTC
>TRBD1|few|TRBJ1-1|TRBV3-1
CASSQGTGFTEAFF
TGTGCCAGCAGCCAAGGGACAGGCTTTACTGAAGCTTTCTTT
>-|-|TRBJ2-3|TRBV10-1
CASSESVLGTQYF
TGCGCCAGCAGTGAATCAGTACTAGGTACGCAGTATTTT
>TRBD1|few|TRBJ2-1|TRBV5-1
CASSLDRGYEQFF
TGCGCCAGCAGCTTGGACAGGGGCTATGAGCAGTTCTTC
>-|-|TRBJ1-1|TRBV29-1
CSVERAMNTEAFF
TGCAGCGTTGAACGGGCAATGAACACTGAAGCTTTCTTT
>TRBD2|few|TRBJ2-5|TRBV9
CASSSSGTKGETQYF
TGTGCCAGCAGCTCTAGCGGGACTAAAGGGGAGACCCAGTACTTC
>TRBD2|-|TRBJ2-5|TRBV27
CASSLSRGRAMRETQYF
TGTGCCAGCAGTTTATCACGGGGGAGGGCCATGCGAGAGACCCAGTACTTC
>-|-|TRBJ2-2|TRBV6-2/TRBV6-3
CASSCPRGEGRGELFF
TGTGCCAGCAGTTGTCCACGGGGAGAGGGGCGAGGGGAGCTGTTTTTT
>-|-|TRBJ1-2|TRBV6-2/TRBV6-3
CAGSRQETFYGYTF
TGTGCCGGCAGCAGACAGGAGACCTTCTATGGCTACACCTTC
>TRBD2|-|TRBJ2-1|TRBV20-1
CSAKTSGPYNEQFF
TGCAGTGCTAAGACTAGCGGGCCCTACAATGAGCAGTTCTTC
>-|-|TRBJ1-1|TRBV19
CASSIDRAVTEAFF
TGTGCCAGTAGTATAGACAGGGCTGTGACTGAAGCTTTCTTT